This T cell receptor (beta chain) was observed in a study of monozygotic twins with inflammatory bowel disease. Study-level results: IBD patients shared fewer clonotypes with others than healthy twins, especially with disease activity. Healthy co-twins showed greater TCRbeta diversity (inverse Simpson) than IBD patients.

About this clonotype: Its antigen is unknown.

Used for each TCR library was approximately 3.5 ug of total RNA. From its re-call of the 5' RACE reads, TCRdb lists each CDR3 protein once, without DNA. Recorded for this sample: just over 300,000 distinct CDR3 sequences. The germline CDR1 and CDR2 sequences are WNHNN and SYGVQD (reference sequence). CDR3 length: 14 amino acids. This clonotype was obtained from a human donor with ulcerative colitis or Crohn's disease, or a healthy co-twin of an affected twin (not recorded which). This sequence joins TRBV10-1 and TRBJ2-1. The sample comprised blood. The CDR3 region is CASSESTGYNEQFF.